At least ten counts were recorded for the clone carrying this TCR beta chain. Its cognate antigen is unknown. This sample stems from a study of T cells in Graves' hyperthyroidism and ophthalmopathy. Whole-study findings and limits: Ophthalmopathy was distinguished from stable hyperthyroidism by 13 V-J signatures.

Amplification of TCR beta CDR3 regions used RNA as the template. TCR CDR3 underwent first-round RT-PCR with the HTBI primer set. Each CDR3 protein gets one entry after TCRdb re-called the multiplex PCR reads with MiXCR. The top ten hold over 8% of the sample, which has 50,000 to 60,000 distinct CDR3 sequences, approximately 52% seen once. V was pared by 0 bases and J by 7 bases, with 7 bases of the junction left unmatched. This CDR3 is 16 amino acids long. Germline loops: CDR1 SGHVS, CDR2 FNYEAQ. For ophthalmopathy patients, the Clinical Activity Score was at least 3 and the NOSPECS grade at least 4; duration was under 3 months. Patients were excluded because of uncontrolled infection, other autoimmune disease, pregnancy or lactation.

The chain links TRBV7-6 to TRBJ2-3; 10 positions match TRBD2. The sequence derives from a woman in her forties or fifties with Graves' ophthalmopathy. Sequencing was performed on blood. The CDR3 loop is CASSLAPSGGANTQYF. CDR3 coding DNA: TGTGCCAGCAGCTTAGCGCCTAGCGGGGGCGCGAATACGCAGTATTTT.